A single T cell receptor beta chain is shown here with its context. Its antigen is unidentified. The treatment denotes: approximately 10-day PBMC culture with coronavirus spike peptide pools or control peptides (ViraFEST assay). ViraFEST used peptide pools to expand antigen-specific T cells, then sequenced TCRs. Cell culture was performed with roughly 1.8 million PBMCs per well in the presence of 7.5 to 10 IU/ml IL-2 and 10 ug/ml peptide pools. Upon completion of roughly ten days of culture, CD4+ T cells were isolated via negative selection. The source of the sample is a study of vaccination and CD4 T cells after COVID-19. Once obtained from cultured CD4+ T cells, the DNA was sequenced using the Oncomine TCR Beta short-read assay. TCRdb independently ran MiXCR on the PCR reads; one entry per CDR3 protein. The sample lists 10,000 to 15,000 distinct CDR3 sequences, roughly 46% occurring once. This material consisted of CD4+ T cells from blood, cultured in vitro, taken before SARS-CoV-2 vaccination. This TCR was recovered from a human donor who had recovered from COVID-19.

CDR3 sequence reads: CASSPGTGGRDTEAFF. The CDR3 DNA follows: TGTGCCAGCAGCCCCGGGACAGGGGGGAGGGACACTGAAGCTTTCTTT. The chain recombines TRBV7-6 with TRBJ1-1, with 11 bases matching TRBD1. CDR1 and CDR2 (germline): SGHVS, FNYEAQ. The junction had 8 bases not matched to a gene; V was cut back by 5 bases and J by 3 bases. The CDR3 totals 16 residues.